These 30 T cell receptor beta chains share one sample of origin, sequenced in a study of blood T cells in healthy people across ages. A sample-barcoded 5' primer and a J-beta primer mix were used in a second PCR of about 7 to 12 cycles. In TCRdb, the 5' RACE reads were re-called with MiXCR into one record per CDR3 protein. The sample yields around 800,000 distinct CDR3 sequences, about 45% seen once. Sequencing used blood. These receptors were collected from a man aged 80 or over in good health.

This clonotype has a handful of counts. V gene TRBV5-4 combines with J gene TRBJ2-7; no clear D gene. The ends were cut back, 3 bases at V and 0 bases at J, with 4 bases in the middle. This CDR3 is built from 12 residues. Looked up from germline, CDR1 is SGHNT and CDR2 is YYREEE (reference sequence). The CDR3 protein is CASSWGSYEQYF. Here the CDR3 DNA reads TGTGCCAGCAGCTGGGGCTCCTACGAGCAGTACTTC. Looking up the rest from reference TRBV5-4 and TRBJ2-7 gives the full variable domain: ETGVTQSPTHLIKTRGQQVTLRCSSQSGHNTVSWYQQALGQGPQFIFQYYREEENGRGNFPPRFSGLQFPNYSSELNVNALELDDSALYLCASSWGSYEQYFGPGTRLTVT.

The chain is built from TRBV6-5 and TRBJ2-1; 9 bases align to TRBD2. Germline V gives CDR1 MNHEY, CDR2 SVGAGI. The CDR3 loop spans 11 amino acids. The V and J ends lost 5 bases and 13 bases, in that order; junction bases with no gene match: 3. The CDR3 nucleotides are TGTGCCAGCAGTCCTAGCGGGGTCCAGTTCTTC. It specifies CASSPSGVQFF.

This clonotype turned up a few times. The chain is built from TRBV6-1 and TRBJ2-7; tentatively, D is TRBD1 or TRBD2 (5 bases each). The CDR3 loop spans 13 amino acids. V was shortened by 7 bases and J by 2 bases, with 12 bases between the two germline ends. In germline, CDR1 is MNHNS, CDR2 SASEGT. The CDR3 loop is CASMRDVAYEQYF. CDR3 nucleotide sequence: TGTGCCAGCATGAGGGACGTCGCCTACGAGCAGTACTTC.

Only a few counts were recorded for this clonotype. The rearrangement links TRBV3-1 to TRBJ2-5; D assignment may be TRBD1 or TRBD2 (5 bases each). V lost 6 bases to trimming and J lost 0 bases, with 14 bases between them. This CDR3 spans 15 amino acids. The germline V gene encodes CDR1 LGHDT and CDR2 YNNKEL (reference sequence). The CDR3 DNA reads TGTGCCAGCAGTCAGGGAAGAGGGGACCAAGAGACCCAGTACTTC. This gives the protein CASSQGRGDQETQYF.

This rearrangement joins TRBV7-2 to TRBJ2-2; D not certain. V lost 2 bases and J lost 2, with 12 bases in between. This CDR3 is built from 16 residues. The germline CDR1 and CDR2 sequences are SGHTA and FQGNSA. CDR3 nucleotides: TGTGCCAGCAGCTTAAGGGCGAGCCTAAACACCGGGGAGCTGTTTTTT. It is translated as CASSLRASLNTGELFF.

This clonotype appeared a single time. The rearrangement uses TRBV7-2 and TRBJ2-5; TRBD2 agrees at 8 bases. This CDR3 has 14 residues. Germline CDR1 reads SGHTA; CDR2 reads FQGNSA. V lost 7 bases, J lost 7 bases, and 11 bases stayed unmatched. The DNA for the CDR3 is TGTGCCAGCATGACCGGGAGGGCCGGGGGGACCCAGTACTTC. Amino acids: CASMTGRAGGTQYF.

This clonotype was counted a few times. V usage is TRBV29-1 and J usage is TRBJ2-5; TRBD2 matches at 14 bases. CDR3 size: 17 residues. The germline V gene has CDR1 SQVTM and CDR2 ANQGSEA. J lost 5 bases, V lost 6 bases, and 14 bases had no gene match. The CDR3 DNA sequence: TGCAGCGTGGACGGGACTAGCGGGGGCTACAGTTGGGAGACCCAGTACTTC. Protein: CSVDGTSGGYSWETQYF.

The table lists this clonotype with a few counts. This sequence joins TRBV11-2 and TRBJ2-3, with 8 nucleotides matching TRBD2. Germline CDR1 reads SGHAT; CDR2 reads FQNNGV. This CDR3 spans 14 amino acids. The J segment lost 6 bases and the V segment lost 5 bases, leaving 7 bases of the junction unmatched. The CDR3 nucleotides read TGTGCCAGCAGCCGGACTAGCCCGGAGGATACGCAGTATTTT. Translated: CASSRTSPEDTQYF.

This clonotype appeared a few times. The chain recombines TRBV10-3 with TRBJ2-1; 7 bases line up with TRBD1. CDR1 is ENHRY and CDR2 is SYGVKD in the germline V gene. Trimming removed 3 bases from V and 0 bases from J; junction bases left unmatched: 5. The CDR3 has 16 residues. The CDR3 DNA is TGTGCCATCAGTGAAACCGGGACAGCCTCCTACAATGAGCAGTTCTTC. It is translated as CAISETGTASYNEQFF.

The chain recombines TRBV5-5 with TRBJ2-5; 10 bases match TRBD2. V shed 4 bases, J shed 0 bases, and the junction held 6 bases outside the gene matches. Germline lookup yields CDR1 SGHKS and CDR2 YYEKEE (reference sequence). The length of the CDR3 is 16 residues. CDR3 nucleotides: TGTGCCAGCAGCCCAGCGGGAGGGCATTACCAAGAGACCCAGTACTTC. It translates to CASSPAGGHYQETQYF. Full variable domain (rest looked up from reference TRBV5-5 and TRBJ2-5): DAGVTQSPTHLIKTRGQQVTLRCSPISGHKSVSWYQQVLGQGPQFIFQYYEKEERGRGNFPDRFSARQFPNYSSELNVNALLLGDSALYLCASSPAGGHYQETQYFGPGTRLLVL.

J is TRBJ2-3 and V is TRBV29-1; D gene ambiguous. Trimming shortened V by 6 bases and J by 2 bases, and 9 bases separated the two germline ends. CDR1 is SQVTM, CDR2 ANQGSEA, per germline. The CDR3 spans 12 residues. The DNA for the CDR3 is TGCAGCGTAGCCAGGCTCACAGATACGCAGTATTTT. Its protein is CSVARLTDTQYF.

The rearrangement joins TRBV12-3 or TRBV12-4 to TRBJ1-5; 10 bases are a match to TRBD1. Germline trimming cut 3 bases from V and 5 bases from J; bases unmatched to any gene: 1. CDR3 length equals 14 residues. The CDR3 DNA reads TGTGCCAGCAGTTTGACAGGGGGCTATCAGCCCCAGCATTTT. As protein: CASSLTGGYQPQHF.

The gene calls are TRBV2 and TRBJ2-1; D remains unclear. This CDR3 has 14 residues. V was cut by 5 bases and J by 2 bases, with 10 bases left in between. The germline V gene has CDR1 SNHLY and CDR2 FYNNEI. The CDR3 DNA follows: TGTGCCAGCAGTCGAACAACTACCTACAATGAGCAGTTCTTC. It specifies CASSRTTTYNEQFF.

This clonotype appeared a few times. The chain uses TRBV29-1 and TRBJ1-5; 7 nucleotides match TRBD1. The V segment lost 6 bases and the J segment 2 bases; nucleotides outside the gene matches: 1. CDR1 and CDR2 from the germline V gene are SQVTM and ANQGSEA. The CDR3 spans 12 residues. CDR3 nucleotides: TGCAGCGTACAGGGGCGCAATCAGCCCCAGCATTTT. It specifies CSVQGRNQPQHF.

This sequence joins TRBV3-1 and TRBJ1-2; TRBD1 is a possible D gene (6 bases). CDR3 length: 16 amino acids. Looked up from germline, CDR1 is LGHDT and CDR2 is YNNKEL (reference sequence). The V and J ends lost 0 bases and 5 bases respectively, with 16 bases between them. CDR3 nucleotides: TGTGCCAGCAGCCAAGATAGGGAGGACAGCGTTTATGGCTACACCTTC. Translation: CASSQDREDSVYGYTF. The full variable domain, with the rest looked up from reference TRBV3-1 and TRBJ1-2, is DTAVSQTPKYLVTQMGNDKSIKCEQNLGHDTMYWYKQDSKKFLKIMFSYNNKELIINETVPNRFSPKSPDKAHLNLHINSLELGDSAVYFCASSQDREDSVYGYTFGSGTRLTVV.

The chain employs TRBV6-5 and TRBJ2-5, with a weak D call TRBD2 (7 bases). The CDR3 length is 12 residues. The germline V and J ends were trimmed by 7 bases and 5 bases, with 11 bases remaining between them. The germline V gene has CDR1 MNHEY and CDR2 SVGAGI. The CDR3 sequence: CASKGGGETQYF. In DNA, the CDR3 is TGTGCCAGCAAGGGAGGGGGTGAGACCCAGTACTTC.

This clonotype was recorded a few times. CDR3 residues: CASSQDRLEQYF. The CDR3 DNA is TGCGCCAGCAGCCAAGATAGGCTAGAGCAGTACTTC. V gene TRBV4-3 combines with J gene TRBJ2-5; no clear D gene. The CDR3 is 12 amino acids. Trimming took 0 bases from V and 11 from J, leaving 10 bases between them. The V gene's germline CDR1 is LGHNA and CDR2 YSLEER.

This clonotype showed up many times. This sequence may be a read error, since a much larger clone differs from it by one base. CDR3 in amino acids: CASSVSWGSPLHF. The CDR3 region has the DNA TGTGCCAGCAGCGTATCTTGGGGTTCACCCCTCCACTTT. The genes are TRBV7-2 and TRBJ1-6, with no clear D. In germline, CDR1 is SGHTA, CDR2 FQGNSA. Trimming cost V 5 bases and J 9 bases, with 11 bases left between them. The CDR3 totals 13 residues.

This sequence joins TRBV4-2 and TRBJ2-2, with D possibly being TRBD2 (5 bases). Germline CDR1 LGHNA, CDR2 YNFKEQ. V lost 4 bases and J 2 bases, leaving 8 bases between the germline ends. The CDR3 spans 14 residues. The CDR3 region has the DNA TGTGCCAGCAGCCGGCGGGCTAACACCGGGGAGCTGTTTTTT. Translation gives CASSRRANTGELFF.

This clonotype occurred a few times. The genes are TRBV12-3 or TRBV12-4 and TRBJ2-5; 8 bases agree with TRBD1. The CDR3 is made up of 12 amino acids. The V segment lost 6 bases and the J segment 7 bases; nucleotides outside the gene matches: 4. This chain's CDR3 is CASSGQGGTQYF. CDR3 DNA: TGTGCCAGCAGCGGACAGGGTGGGACCCAGTACTTC.

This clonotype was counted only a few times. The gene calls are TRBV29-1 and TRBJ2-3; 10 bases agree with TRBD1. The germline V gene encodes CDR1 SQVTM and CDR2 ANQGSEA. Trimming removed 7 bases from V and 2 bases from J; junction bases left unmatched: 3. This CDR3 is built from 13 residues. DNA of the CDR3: TGCAGCGCTGGACAGGGGGTCACAGATACGCAGTATTTT. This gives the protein CSAGQGVTDTQYF.

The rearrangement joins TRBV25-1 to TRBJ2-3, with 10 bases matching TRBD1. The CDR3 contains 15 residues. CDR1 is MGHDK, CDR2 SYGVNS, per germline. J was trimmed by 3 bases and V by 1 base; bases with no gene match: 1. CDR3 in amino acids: CASSEWGQGTDTQYF. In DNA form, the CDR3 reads TGTGCCAGCAGTGAATGGGGACAGGGGACAGATACGCAGTATTTT.

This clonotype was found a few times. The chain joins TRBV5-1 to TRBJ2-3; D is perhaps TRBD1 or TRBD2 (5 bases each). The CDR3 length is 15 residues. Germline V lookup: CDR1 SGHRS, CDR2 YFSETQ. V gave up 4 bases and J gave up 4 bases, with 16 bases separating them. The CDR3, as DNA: TGCGCCAGCAGCCTCGAGGGTTGGGGGTCAGATACGCAGTATTTT. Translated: CASSLEGWGSDTQYF.

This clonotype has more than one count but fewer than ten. Written as DNA, the CDR3 is TGTGCCAGCAGCGTGCTAAGTGGGAATGAGCAGTTCTTC. Translation: CASSVLSGNEQFF. The chain carries TRBV9 and TRBJ2-1; D ambiguous. CDR3 length equals 13 residues. CDR1 and CDR2 (germline): SGDLS, YYNGEE. The V gene lost 2 bases and the J gene lost 7 bases, with 10 bases spanning the gap. Based on the CDR3 plus reference TRBV9 and TRBJ2-1, the full variable domain is DSGVTQTPKHLITATGQRVTLRCSPRSGDLSVYWYQQSLDQGLQFLIQYYNGEERAKGNILERFSAQQFPDLHSELNLSSLELGDSALYFCASSVLSGNEQFFGPGTRLTVL.

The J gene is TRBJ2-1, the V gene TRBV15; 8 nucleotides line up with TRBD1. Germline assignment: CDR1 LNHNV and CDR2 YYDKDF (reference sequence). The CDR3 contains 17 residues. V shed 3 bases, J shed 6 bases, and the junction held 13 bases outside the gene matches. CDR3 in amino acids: CATSSSIRTGTCNEQFF. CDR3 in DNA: TGTGCCACCAGCAGCAGTATTAGGACAGGGACCTGCAATGAGCAGTTCTTC.

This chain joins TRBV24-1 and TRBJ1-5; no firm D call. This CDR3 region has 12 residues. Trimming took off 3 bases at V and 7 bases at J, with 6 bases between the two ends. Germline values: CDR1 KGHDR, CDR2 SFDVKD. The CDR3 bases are TGTGCCACCAGTGATGGGAAACAGCCCCAGCATTTT. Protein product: CATSDGKQPQHF.

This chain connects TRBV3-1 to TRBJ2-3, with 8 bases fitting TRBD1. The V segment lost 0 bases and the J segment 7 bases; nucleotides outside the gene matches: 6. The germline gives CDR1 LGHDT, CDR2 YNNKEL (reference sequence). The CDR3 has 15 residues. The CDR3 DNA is TGTGCCAGCAGCCAAGATTGGACAGGGCAGAATACGCAGTATTTT. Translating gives CASSQDWTGQNTQYF.

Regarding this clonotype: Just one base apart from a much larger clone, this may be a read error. The CDR3 is CASSEATGAVGEQYF. The DNA of the CDR3 is TGTGCCAGCAGTGAAGCGACGGGAGCGGTTGGCGAGCAGTACTTC. J is TRBJ2-7 and V is TRBV2; TRBD2 might be the D (6 bases). Germline values: CDR1 SNHLY, CDR2 FYNNEI. The CDR3 runs to 15 residues. V lost 0 bases and J lost 6, with 15 bases in between.

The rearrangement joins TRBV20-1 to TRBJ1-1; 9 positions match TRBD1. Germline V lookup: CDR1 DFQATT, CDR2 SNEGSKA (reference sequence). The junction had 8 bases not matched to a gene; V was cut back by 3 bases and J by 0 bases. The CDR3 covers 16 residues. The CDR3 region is CSASWVGQGLNTEAFF. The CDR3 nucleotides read TGCAGTGCTAGCTGGGTCGGACAGGGGTTGAACACTGAAGCTTTCTTT.

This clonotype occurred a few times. CDR3 bases: TGCAGTGCTAGAGAGGGTCAGCCCCAGCATTTT. It codes for CSAREGQPQHF. The rearrangement uses TRBV20-1 and TRBJ1-5; the D is unclear. V was cut by 0 bases and J by 6 bases, with 3 bases left in between. Looked up from germline, CDR1 is DFQATT and CDR2 is SNEGSKA (reference sequence). The CDR3 covers 11 residues.